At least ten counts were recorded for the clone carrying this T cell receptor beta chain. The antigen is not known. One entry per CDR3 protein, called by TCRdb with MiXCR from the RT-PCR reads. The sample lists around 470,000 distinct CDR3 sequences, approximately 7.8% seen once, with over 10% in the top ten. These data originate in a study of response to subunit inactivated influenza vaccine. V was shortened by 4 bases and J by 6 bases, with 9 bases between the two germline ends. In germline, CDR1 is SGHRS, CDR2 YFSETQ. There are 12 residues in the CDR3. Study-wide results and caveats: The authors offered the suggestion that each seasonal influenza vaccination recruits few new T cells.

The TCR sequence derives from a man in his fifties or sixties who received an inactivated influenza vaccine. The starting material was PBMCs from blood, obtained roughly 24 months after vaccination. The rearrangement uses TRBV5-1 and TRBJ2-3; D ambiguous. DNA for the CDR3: TGCGCCAGCAGCCGCGCCGTGGATACGCAGTATTTT. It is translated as CASSRAVDTQYF.